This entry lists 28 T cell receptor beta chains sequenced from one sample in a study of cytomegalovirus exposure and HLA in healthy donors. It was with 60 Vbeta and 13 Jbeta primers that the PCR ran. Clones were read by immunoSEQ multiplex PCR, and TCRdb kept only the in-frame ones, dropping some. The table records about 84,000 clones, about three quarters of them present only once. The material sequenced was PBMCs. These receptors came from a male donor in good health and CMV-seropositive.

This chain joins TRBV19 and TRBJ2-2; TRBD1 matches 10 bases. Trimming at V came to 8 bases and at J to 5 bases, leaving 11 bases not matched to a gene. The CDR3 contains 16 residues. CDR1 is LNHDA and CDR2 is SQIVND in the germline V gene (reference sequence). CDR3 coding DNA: TGTGCCAGTTCACGGCCGGGACAGGGGAGGACCGGGGAGCTGTTTTTT. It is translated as CASSRPGQGRTGELFF.

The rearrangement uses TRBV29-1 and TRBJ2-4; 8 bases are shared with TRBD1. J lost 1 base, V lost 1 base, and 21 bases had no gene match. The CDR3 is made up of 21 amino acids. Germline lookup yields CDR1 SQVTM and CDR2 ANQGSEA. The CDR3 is CSVEGFVSSDRGGRAKNIQYF. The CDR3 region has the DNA TGCAGCGTTGAAGGTTTCGTTAGTAGCGACAGGGGTGGTCGGGCCAAAAACATTCAGTACTTC.

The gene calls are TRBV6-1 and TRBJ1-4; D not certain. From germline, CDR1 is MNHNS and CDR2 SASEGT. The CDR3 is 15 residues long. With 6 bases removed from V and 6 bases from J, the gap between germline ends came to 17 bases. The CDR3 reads CASSTILGSYEKLFF. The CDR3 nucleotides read TGTGCCAGCAGCACCATACTAGGGTCGTATGAAAAACTGTTTTTT.

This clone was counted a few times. For the CDR3, the DNA is TGTGCCAGCAGCTTAAAGGTTCGGGAAGGGCACCACGAGCAGTACTTC. It codes for CASSLKVREGHHEQYF. V usage is TRBV7-8 and J usage is TRBJ2-7, with D maybe TRBD2 (5 bases). Germline CDR1 SGHVS, CDR2 FQNEAQ. The CDR3 runs 16 residues. The ends were cut back, 2 bases at V and 5 bases at J, with 19 bases in the middle.

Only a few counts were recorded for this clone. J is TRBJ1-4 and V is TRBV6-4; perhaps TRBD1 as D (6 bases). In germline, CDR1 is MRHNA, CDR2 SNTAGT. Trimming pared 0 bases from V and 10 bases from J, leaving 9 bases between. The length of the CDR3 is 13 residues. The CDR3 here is CASSDSRGGKLFF. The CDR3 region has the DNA TGTGCCAGCAGTGACTCGAGGGGGGGAAAACTGTTTTTT.

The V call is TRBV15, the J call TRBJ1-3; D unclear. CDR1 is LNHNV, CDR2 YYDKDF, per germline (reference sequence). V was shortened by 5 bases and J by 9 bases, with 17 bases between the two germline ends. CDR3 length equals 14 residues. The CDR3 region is CATSEGLEVGTIYF. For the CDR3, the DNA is TGTGCCACCAGCGAGGGTCTGGAGGTCGGCACCATATATTTT.

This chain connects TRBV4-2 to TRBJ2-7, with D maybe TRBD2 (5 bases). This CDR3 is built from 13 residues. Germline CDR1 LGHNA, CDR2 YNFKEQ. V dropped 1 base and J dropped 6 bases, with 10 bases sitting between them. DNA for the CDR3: TGTGCCAGCAGCCAAGGAGAGAGCGGCGAGCAGTACTTC. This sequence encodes CASSQGESGEQYF.

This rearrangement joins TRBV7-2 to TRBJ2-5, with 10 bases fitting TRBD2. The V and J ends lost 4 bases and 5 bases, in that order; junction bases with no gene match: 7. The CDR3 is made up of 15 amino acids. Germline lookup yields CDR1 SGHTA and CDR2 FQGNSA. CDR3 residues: CASSSGLAEGETQYF. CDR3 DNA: TGTGCCAGCAGCTCCGGACTAGCGGAGGGGGAGACCCAGTACTTC.

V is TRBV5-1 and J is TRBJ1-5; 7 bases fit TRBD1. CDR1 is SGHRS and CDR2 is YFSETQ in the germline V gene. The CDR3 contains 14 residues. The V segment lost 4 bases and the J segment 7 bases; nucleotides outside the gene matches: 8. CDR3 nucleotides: TGCGCCAGCAGCCCGGACAGGATGGGCCAGCCCCAGCATTTT. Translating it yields CASSPDRMGQPQHF.

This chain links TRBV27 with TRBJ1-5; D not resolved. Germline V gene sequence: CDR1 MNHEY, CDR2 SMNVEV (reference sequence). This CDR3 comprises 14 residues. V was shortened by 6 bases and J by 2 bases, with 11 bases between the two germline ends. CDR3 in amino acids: CASSQTLGNQPQHF. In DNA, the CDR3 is TGTGCCAGCAGCCAAACCTTAGGCAATCAGCCCCAGCATTTT.

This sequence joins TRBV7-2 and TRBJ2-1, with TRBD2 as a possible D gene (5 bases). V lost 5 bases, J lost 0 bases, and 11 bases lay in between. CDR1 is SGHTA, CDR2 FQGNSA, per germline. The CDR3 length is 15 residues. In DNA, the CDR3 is TGTGCCAGCAGCCTCCGGGGAGACTCCTACAATGAGCAGTTCTTC. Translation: CASSLRGDSYNEQFF.

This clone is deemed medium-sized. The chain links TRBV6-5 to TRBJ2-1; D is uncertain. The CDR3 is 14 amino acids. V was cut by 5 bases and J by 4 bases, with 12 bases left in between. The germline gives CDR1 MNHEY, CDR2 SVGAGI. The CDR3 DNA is TGTGCCAGCAGTGCTCGGGTGGAATACAATGAGCAGTTCTTC. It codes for CASSARVEYNEQFF.

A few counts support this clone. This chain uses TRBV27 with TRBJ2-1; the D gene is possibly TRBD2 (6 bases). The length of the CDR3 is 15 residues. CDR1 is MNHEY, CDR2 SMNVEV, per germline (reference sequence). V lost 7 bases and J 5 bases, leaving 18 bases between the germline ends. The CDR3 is CASKILAGGNNEQFF. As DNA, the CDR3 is TGTGCCAGCAAAATACTAGCTGGAGGGAACAATGAGCAGTTCTTC.

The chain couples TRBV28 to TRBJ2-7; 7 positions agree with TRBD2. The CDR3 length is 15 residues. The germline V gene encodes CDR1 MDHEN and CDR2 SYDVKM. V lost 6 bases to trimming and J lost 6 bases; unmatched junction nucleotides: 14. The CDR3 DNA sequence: TGTGCCAGCAGACTTACCCGGGGGGTGCGGGGCGAGCAGTACTTC. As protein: CASRLTRGVRGEQYF. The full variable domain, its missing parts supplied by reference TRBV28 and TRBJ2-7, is DVKVTQSSRYLVKRTGEKVFLECVQDMDHENMFWYRQDPGLGLRLIYFSYDVKMKEKGDIPEGYSVSREKKERFSLILESASTNQTSMYLCASRLTRGVRGEQYFGPGTRLTVT.

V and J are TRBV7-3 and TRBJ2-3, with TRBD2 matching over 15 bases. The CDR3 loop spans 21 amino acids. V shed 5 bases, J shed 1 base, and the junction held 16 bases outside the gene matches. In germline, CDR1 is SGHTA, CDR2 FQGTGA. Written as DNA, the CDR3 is TGTGCCAGCAGCGTCTCGGGACTAGCGGGAGGAGCCCCACCGCGCACAGATACGCAGTATTTT. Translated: CASSVSGLAGGAPPRTDTQYF.

The CDR3: CASSSQVEMNTEAFF. The DNA of the CDR3 is TGTGCCAGCAGCTCCCAAGTGGAGATGAACACTGAAGCTTTCTTT. The chain links TRBV5-6 to TRBJ1-1, with unresolved D. The CDR3 has 15 amino acids. V shed 3 bases and J shed 0 bases, with 12 bases lying between them. CDR1 and CDR2 from the germline V gene are SGHDT and YYEEEE.

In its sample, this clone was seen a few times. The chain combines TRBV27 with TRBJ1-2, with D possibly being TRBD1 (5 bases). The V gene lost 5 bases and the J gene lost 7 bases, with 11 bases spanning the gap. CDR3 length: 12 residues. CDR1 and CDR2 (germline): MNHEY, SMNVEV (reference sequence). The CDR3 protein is CASSPSTGGYTF. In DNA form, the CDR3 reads TGTGCCAGCAGTCCCTCCACAGGTGGCTACACCTTC.

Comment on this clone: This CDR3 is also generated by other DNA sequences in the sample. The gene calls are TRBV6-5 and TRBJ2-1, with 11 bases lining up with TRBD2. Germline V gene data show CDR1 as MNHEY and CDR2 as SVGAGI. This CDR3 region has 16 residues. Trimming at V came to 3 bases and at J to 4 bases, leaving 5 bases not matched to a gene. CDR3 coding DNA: TGTGCCAGCAGTTATTCCGGGACTAGCGGATACAATGAGCAGTTCTTC. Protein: CASSYSGTSGYNEQFF.

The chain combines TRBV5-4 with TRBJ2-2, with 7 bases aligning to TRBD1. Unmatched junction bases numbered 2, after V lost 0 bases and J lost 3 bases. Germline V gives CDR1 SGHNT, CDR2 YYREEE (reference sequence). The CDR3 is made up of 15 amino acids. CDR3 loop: CASSLARGYTGELFF. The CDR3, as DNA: TGTGCCAGCAGCTTGGCCAGGGGGTACACCGGGGAGCTGTTTTTT.

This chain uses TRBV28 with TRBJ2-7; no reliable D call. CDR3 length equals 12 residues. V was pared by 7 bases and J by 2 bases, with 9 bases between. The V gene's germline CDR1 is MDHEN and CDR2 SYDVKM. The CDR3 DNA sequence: TGTGCCAGCAAGTCTAACCCCTACGAGCAGTACTTC. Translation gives CASKSNPYEQYF. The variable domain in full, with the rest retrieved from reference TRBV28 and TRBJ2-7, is DVKVTQSSRYLVKRTGEKVFLECVQDMDHENMFWYRQDPGLGLRLIYFSYDVKMKEKGDIPEGYSVSREKKERFSLILESASTNQTSMYLCASKSNPYEQYFGPGTRLTVT.

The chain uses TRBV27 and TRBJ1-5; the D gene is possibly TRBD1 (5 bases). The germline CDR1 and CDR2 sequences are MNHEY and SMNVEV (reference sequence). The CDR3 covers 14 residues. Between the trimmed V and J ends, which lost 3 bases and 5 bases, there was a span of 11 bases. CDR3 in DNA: TGTGCCAGCAGTTTTAGGGGTCTGGATCAGCCCCAGCATTTT. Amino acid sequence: CASSFRGLDQPQHF.

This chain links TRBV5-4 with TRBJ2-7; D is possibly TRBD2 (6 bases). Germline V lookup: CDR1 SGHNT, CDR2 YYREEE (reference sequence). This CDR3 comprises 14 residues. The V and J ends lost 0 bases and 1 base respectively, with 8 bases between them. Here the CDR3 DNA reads TGTGCCAGCAGCTTGGTGGGGGGTTCCTACGAGCAGTACTTC. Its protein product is CASSLVGGSYEQYF.

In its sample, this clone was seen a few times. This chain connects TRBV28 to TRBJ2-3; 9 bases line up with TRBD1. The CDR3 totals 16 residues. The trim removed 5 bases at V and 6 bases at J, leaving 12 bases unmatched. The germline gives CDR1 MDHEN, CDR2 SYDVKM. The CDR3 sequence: CASSDTGGGRRDTQYF. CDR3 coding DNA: TGTGCCAGCAGTGACACAGGGGGCGGGCGGAGGGATACGCAGTATTTT.

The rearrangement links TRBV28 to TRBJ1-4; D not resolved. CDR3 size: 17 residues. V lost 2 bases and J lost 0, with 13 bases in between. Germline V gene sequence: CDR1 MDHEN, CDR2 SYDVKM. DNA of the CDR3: TGTGCCAGCAGTTTAATTGCCTCGAGTGCAACTAATGAAAAACTGTTTTTT. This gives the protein CASSLIASSATNEKLFF.

The DNA of the CDR3 is TGTGCCAGCAGTTTACCAGGAATCGCCTACGAGCAGTACTTC. This codes for CASSLPGIAYEQYF. The chain has TRBV28 and TRBJ2-7; no firm D call. V was shortened by 2 bases and J by 2 bases, with 10 bases between the two germline ends. Looked up from germline, CDR1 is MDHEN and CDR2 is SYDVKM. This CDR3 contains 14 residues. The variable domain in full, completed from reference TRBV28 and TRBJ2-7, reads DVKVTQSSRYLVKRTGEKVFLECVQDMDHENMFWYRQDPGLGLRLIYFSYDVKMKEKGDIPEGYSVSREKKERFSLILESASTNQTSMYLCASSLPGIAYEQYFGPGTRLTVT.

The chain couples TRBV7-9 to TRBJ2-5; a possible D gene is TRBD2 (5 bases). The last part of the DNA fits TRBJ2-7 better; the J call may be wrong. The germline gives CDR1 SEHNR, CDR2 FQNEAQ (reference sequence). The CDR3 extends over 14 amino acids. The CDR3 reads CASSHRTEGYEQYF. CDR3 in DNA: TGTGCCAGCAGCCACCGAACAGAGGGCTACGAGCAGTACTTC.

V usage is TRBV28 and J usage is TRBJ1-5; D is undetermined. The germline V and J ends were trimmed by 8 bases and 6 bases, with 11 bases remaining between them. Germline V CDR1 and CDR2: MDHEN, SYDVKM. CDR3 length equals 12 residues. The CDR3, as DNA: TGTGCCAGCCTGACTAGTGGTCAGCCCCAGCATTTT. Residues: CASLTSGQPQHF.

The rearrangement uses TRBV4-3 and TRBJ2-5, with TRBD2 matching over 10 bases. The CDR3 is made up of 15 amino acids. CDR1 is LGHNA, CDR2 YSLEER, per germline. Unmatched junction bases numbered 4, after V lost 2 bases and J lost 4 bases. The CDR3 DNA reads TGCGCCAGCAGCCAACTAGCGGGAGTGGGAGAGACCCAGTACTTC. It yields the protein CASSQLAGVGETQYF.